This TCR beta chain was observed in a study of response to subunit inactivated influenza vaccine. Broader study findings: Few new T cells, the authors suggested, are recruited by each seasonal influenza vaccination.

In this sample, this clonotype turned up many times. Its specificity is not known. V shed 2 bases, J shed 5 bases, and the junction held 7 bases outside the gene matches. This CDR3 region has 15 residues. Germline-derived CDR1 and CDR2 are LGHDT and YNNKEL (reference sequence). TCRdb re-called the RT-PCR reads with MiXCR, one entry per CDR3 protein. The table lists around 200,000 distinct CDR3 sequences, about 10% of them singletons. The sequenced sample was non-naive T cells sorted from PBMCs, obtained on the day of vaccination. The source of this sequence is a man aged 45-65 years who received an inactivated influenza vaccine. The chain combines TRBV3-1 with TRBJ2-7; TRBD2 agrees at 9 bases. This CDR3 reads CASSQSSGMRNEQYF. The CDR3 nucleotides read TGTGCCAGCAGCCAATCTAGCGGGATGCGAAACGAGCAGTACTTC.